The 27 T cell receptor beta chains below were found in one sample sequenced in a study of blood T cell repertoires in COVID-19. Repertoires were generated with immunoSEQ multiplex PCR, while TCRdb's copy carries only in-frame clones and drops some. The sample shows roughly 160,000 clones, 84% of them seen only once. Sample: peripheral blood. The receptors were gathered from a man between 70 and 80 years old with active or convalescent COVID-19.

V is TRBV5-1 and J is TRBJ1-5; 7 bases align to TRBD1. The CDR3 sequence is 15 residues long. The germline V gene has CDR1 SGHRS and CDR2 YFSETQ. V lost 0 bases and J lost 2; bases outside the gene matches: 2. CDR3 bases: TGCGCCAGCAGCTTGGAGGGGGCTGGCAATCAGCCCCAGCATTTT. It is translated as CASSLEGAGNQPQHF.

The CDR3 region is CASSPRGAGNQPQHF. CDR3 sequence (DNA): TGTGCCAGCAGCCCCAGGGGGGCGGGCAATCAGCCCCAGCATTTT. V and J are TRBV9 and TRBJ1-5, with 7 positions matching TRBD1. The germline CDR1 and CDR2 sequences are SGDLS and YYNGEE. The V and J ends lost 4 bases and 2 bases, in that order; junction bases with no gene match: 6. The CDR3 is 15 residues long.

The chain recombines TRBV7-8 with TRBJ1-1; D gene ambiguous. The CDR3 has 15 residues. V gave up 4 bases and J gave up 6 bases, with 18 bases separating them. Germline-derived CDR1 and CDR2 are SGHVS and FQNEAQ. The CDR3 here is CASSSTWEGGAEAFF. Written as DNA, the CDR3 is TGTGCCAGCAGCTCAACCTGGGAGGGAGGCGCTGAAGCTTTCTTT.

This clone was counted a few times. The V call is TRBV29-1, the J call TRBJ2-1, with TRBD1 matching over 9 bases. Germline lookup yields CDR1 SQVTM and CDR2 ANQGSEA. This CDR3 spans 16 amino acids. V shed 4 bases, J shed 7 bases, and the junction held 14 bases outside the gene matches. The CDR3 spells CSVGHRRGQGLNEQFF. For the CDR3, the DNA is TGCAGCGTTGGTCACCGCAGGGGACAGGGTTTGAATGAGCAGTTCTTC.

The chain links TRBV5-5 to TRBJ2-5, with 9 bases lining up with TRBD1. The V gene's germline CDR1 is SGHKS and CDR2 YYEKEE (reference sequence). The V and J ends lost 2 bases and 5 bases, in that order; junction bases with no gene match: 7. The CDR3 is 15 residues long. The CDR3 here is CASSFPTGGMETQYF. DNA for the CDR3: TGTGCCAGCAGCTTTCCAACAGGGGGCATGGAGACCCAGTACTTC.

The chain recombines TRBV7-2 with TRBJ2-1; D might be TRBD2 (5 bases). The V gene's germline CDR1 is SGHTA and CDR2 FQGNSA. This CDR3 has 15 residues. V was cut by 3 bases and J by 7 bases, with 16 bases left in between. Written as DNA, the CDR3 is TGTGCCAGCAGCTTCATTTTTGAGGGCCTTAATGAGCAGTTCTTC. Translated: CASSFIFEGLNEQFF.

Here the CDR3 reads CASSGQLQSQETQYF. The CDR3 region has the DNA TGTGCCAGTAGTGGACAGTTACAGAGCCAAGAGACCCAGTACTTC. This chain connects TRBV19 to TRBJ2-5, with a weak D call TRBD1 (6 bases). The germline V gene has CDR1 LNHDA and CDR2 SQIVND (reference sequence). Trimming shortened V by 5 bases and J by 1 base, and 14 bases separated the two germline ends. This CDR3 has 15 amino acids.

The CDR3 sequence: CASSLGLTDTQYF. The CDR3 DNA follows: TGCGCCAGCAGCTTGGGGCTTACAGATACGCAGTATTTT. The chain combines TRBV5-1 with TRBJ2-3; no definite D call. Germline V gives CDR1 SGHRS, CDR2 YFSETQ. The CDR3 sequence is 13 residues long. V was clipped by 0 bases and J by 3 bases, with 5 bases between them.

The chain recombines TRBV27 with TRBJ2-1, with TRBD2 identical over 8 bases. This CDR3 is built from 14 residues. Germline values: CDR1 MNHEY, CDR2 SMNVEV (reference sequence). V was pared by 7 bases and J by 8 bases, with 10 bases of the junction left unmatched. The CDR3 region has the DNA TGTGCCAGCACCCCAAGAGCGGGAGCCTATGAGCAGTTCTTC. This translates into CASTPRAGAYEQFF.

V usage is TRBV4-3 and J usage is TRBJ2-3, with TRBD2 identical over 9 bases. CDR1 LGHNA and CDR2 YSLEER come from the germline V gene. The V segment lost 0 bases and the J segment 5 bases; nucleotides outside the gene matches: 9. This CDR3 has 17 amino acids. CDR3 loop: CASSQDYGGGAVDTQYF. CDR3 DNA sequence: TGCGCCAGCAGCCAAGATTATGGCGGGGGGGCGGTAGATACGCAGTATTTT.

This rearrangement joins TRBV7-8 to TRBJ1-5; D is ambiguous. Trimming took 3 bases from V and 2 from J, leaving 14 bases between them. Germline values: CDR1 SGHVS, CDR2 FQNEAQ. The CDR3 covers 16 residues. DNA for the CDR3: TGTGCCAGCAGCTTGGGAGGGTTGGATGGCAATCAGCCCCAGCATTTT. This gives the protein CASSLGGLDGNQPQHF.

The chain recombines TRBV29-1 with TRBJ1-2, with unresolved D. The CDR3 totals 12 residues. V dropped 6 bases and J dropped 4 bases, with 12 bases sitting between them. CDR1 is SQVTM, CDR2 ANQGSEA, per germline. CDR3 region: CSVTAASYGYTF. In DNA, the CDR3 is TGCAGCGTGACTGCCGCGTCCTATGGCTACACCTTC.

The chain is built from TRBV4-3 and TRBJ1-6; maybe TRBD1 (5 bases). The V end was cut by 2 bases, the J end by 9 bases, with 14 bases between. Germline V gene data show CDR1 as LGHNA and CDR2 as YSLEER. The CDR3 length is 15 residues. CDR3 nucleotides: TGCGCCAGCAGCCAATCTGTGGGGCGGAGTTCACCCCTCCACTTT. Protein: CASSQSVGRSSPLHF.

The rearrangement links TRBV25-1 to TRBJ1-4; TRBD1 aligns across 8 bases. Unmatched junction bases numbered 7, after V lost 4 bases and J lost 0 bases. This CDR3 is 17 amino acids long. CDR1 and CDR2 (germline): MGHDK, SYGVNS. The CDR3 here is CASSARQGHATNEKLFF. The CDR3 nucleotides read TGTGCCAGCAGTGCCAGACAGGGGCACGCAACTAATGAAAAACTGTTTTTT.

This clone was seen once. V gene TRBV2 combines with J gene TRBJ1-1; TRBD1 is a possible D gene (5 bases). V was cut by 5 bases and J by 5 bases, with 18 bases left in between. CDR1 SNHLY and CDR2 FYNNEI come from the germline V gene. There are 15 residues in the CDR3. The CDR3 DNA sequence: TGTGCCAGCAGTCGGACGGGGGGATTAGCGACTGAAGCTTTCTTT. This codes for CASSRTGGLATEAFF.

This clone appeared once. The chain joins TRBV7-2 to TRBJ2-1; D remains ambiguous. The germline gives CDR1 SGHTA, CDR2 FQGNSA. With 1 base removed from V and 15 bases from J, the gap between germline ends came to 16 bases. The CDR3 is 13 amino acids. The CDR3 nucleotides read TGTGCCAGCAGCTTAGTTGGTCAGTCGTTTCGGTTCTTC. It yields the protein CASSLVGQSFRFF.

The V call is TRBV7-2, the J call TRBJ1-1; no firm D call. The CDR3 is made up of 14 amino acids. V lost 1 base and J 1 base, leaving 7 bases between the germline ends. CDR1 and CDR2 from the germline V gene are SGHTA and FQGNSA. CDR3 amino acids: CASSLGQKNTEAFF. The CDR3 nucleotides read TGTGCCAGCAGCTTAGGGCAGAAGAACACTGAAGCTTTCTTT.

This chain joins TRBV20-1 and TRBJ2-7; 7 nucleotides match TRBD1. Germline assignment: CDR1 DFQATT and CDR2 SNEGSKA (reference sequence). CDR3 length: 13 residues. Trimming at V came to 3 bases and at J to 2 bases, leaving 4 bases not matched to a gene. The chain's CDR3 is CSASSGGAYEQYF. The DNA of the CDR3 is TGCAGTGCTAGTTCAGGGGGTGCCTACGAGCAGTACTTC.

The chain links TRBV28 to TRBJ2-7; TRBD2 agrees at 8 bases. The CDR3 length is 16 residues. Per germline, CDR1 MDHEN and CDR2 SYDVKM. V dropped 4 bases and J dropped 2; count of bases not matched to a gene: 10. Here the CDR3 DNA reads TGTGCCAGCAGTTCCTCGACCGGGACTAGAACCTACGAGCAGTACTTC. Encoded protein: CASSSSTGTRTYEQYF.

This clone was observed a few times. The chain employs TRBV5-1 and TRBJ1-6; unclear D gene. Per germline, CDR1 SGHRS and CDR2 YFSETQ. With 2 bases removed from V and 8 bases from J, the gap between germline ends came to 14 bases. The CDR3 has 15 residues. This CDR3 is CASSFYPGADSPLHF. DNA for the CDR3: TGCGCCAGCAGCTTTTACCCCGGTGCCGATTCACCCCTCCACTTT.

J is TRBJ1-2 and V is TRBV5-4; TRBD1 matches at 7 bases. J lost 8 bases, V lost 3 bases, and 4 bases had no gene match. CDR3 size: 12 residues. In germline, CDR1 is SGHNT, CDR2 YYREEE (reference sequence). The CDR3 here is CASSSTGVGYTF. The CDR3 bases are TGTGCCAGCAGCTCAACAGGGGTGGGCTACACCTTC.

The CDR3 sequence is CASSPPPSGDTQYF. The CDR3 coding sequence is TGTGCCAGCTCACCACCGCCTTCGGGGGATACGCAGTATTTT. This sequence joins TRBV18 and TRBJ2-3, with a possible D match to TRBD2 (5 bases). Germline values: CDR1 KGHSH, CDR2 LQKENI. V was cut by 0 bases and J by 6 bases, with 10 bases left in between. This CDR3 has 14 amino acids. The variable domain in full, with the rest retrieved from reference TRBV18 and TRBJ2-3, is NAGVMQNPRHLVRRRGQEARLRCSPMKGHSHVYWYRQLPEEGLKFMVYLQKENIIDESGMPKERFSAEFPKEGPSILRIQQVVRGDSAAYFCASSPPPSGDTQYFGPGTRLTVL.

This clone came up once. The chain employs TRBV4-3 and TRBJ2-2; possibly TRBD1 for D (5 bases). Germline CDR1 and CDR2: LGHNA and YSLEER. Trimming removed 0 bases from V and 4 bases from J, with 9 bases in between. The CDR3 is made up of 15 amino acids. The CDR3 region has the DNA TGCGCCAGCAGCCAAGATGGGGCAGGCACCGGGGAGCTGTTTTTT. This codes for CASSQDGAGTGELFF.

This sequence joins TRBV6-2 or TRBV6-3 and TRBJ1-2; perhaps TRBD1 as D (5 bases). The CDR3 runs to 15 residues. The germline V and J ends were trimmed by 5 bases and 8 bases, with 21 bases remaining between them. Germline lookup yields CDR1 MNHEY and CDR2 SVGEGT. The DNA for the CDR3 is TGTGCCAGCAGTCCCCTAGGCGGGGCCCAGAGCGGCTACACCTTC. It yields the protein CASSPLGGAQSGYTF.

This chain joins TRBV5-1 and TRBJ2-1; no clear D. Trimming took off 1 base at V and 8 bases at J, with 10 bases between the two ends. The germline V gene encodes CDR1 SGHRS and CDR2 YFSETQ. The CDR3 length is 13 residues. The CDR3 sequence: CASSLISSYEQFF. DNA for the CDR3: TGCGCCAGCAGCTTGATTAGTAGTTATGAGCAGTTCTTC.

The V gene is TRBV9, the J gene TRBJ2-3; D not certain. The CDR3 runs 12 residues. V dropped 3 bases and J dropped 6 bases, with 8 bases sitting between them. Germline lookup yields CDR1 SGDLS and CDR2 YYNGEE. The CDR3 protein is CASSASSDTQYF. CDR3 DNA sequence: TGTGCCAGCAGCGCCTCTTCGGATACGCAGTATTTT.

This chain connects TRBV5-1 to TRBJ2-2, with 8 bases fitting TRBD1. Germline assignment: CDR1 SGHRS and CDR2 YFSETQ. The trim removed 3 bases at V and 7 bases at J, leaving 8 bases unmatched. The CDR3 runs to 15 residues. The DNA of the CDR3 is TGCGCCAGCAGCTCCGGACAGGGTCGGGGCGGGGAGCTGTTTTTT. This translates into CASSSGQGRGGELFF.